The 15 T cell receptor beta chains listed next were all sequenced from one sample in a study of blood T cell repertoires in COVID-19. Produced via immunoSEQ multiplex PCR; TCRdb's table is partial and in-frame only. The sample consists of tens of thousands of clones, about 85% of them appearing once. What was sequenced was peripheral blood. Every receptor here comes from a man older than 75 with acute or convalescent COVID-19.

The J gene is TRBJ2-7, the V gene TRBV5-4; no firm D call. Trimming removed 0 bases at V and 5 bases at J, with 12 bases between. The germline V gene has CDR1 SGHNT and CDR2 YYREEE (reference sequence). CDR3 size: 14 residues. The CDR3: CASSLAQSTDEQYF. The CDR3 coding sequence is TGTGCCAGCAGCTTGGCCCAAAGTACTGACGAGCAGTACTTC.

This chain uses TRBV28 with TRBJ1-2, with 10 bases identical to TRBD1. J gave up 5 bases and V 6 bases, and 9 bases lay outside the gene matches. Germline V gene sequence: CDR1 MDHEN, CDR2 SYDVKM. The CDR3 covers 15 residues. The chain's CDR3 is CASSKGDRGDYGYTF. The CDR3 DNA sequence: TGTGCCAGCAGCAAAGGGGACAGGGGTGATTATGGCTACACCTTC.

The chain carries TRBV7-2 and TRBJ2-6, with a tentative D call TRBD1 (5 bases). This CDR3 spans 15 amino acids. Per germline, CDR1 SGHTA and CDR2 FQGNSA. Trimming shortened V by 2 bases and J by 2 bases, and 7 bases separated the two germline ends. The CDR3: CASSLQGPGANVLTF. The CDR3 DNA is TGTGCCAGCAGCTTACAGGGCCCTGGGGCCAACGTCCTGACTTTC.

The rearrangement links TRBV5-1 to TRBJ2-3; TRBD2 matches at 10 bases. Losses at the gene ends were 0 bases for V and 5 bases for J; bases not matched to a gene: 9. Germline V gene sequence: CDR1 SGHRS, CDR2 YFSETQ. This CDR3 spans 17 amino acids. Here the CDR3 reads CASSLALLAGAGDTQYF. CDR3 coding DNA: TGCGCCAGCAGCTTGGCCTTGCTAGCGGGAGCTGGAGATACGCAGTATTTT.

This clone was counted only a few times. CDR3 loop: CSVGGLPAEAFF. DNA for the CDR3: TGCAGCGTTGGTGGGCTGCCAGCTGAAGCTTTCTTT. J is TRBJ1-1 and V is TRBV29-1; D uncertain. The CDR3 has 12 residues. Germline CDR1 reads SQVTM; CDR2 reads ANQGSEA. The ends were cut back, 4 bases at V and 6 bases at J, with 12 bases in the middle.

In this sample, this clone turned up once. J is TRBJ2-3 and V is TRBV6-2 or TRBV6-3; perhaps TRBD2 as D (6 bases). The CDR3 runs 18 residues. V was pared by 2 bases and J by 5 bases, with 23 bases between. In germline, CDR1 is MNHEY, CDR2 SVGEGT. The CDR3: CASSYRDEEGSKGDTQYF. The CDR3 nucleotides read TGTGCCAGCAGTTACCGCGACGAGGAGGGGTCAAAAGGAGATACGCAGTATTTT.

CDR3 protein: CASSDGTPTDTQYF. CDR3 coding DNA: TGCGCCAGCAGCGACGGGACACCCACAGATACGCAGTATTTT. The rearrangement joins TRBV5-1 to TRBJ2-3, with D perhaps TRBD1 (6 bases). With 4 bases removed from V and 2 bases from J, the gap between germline ends came to 11 bases. The CDR3 extends over 14 amino acids. Germline CDR1 is SGHRS and CDR2 is YFSETQ.

The chain couples TRBV7-3 to TRBJ2-5; D ambiguous. CDR1 SGHTA and CDR2 FQGTGA come from the germline V gene. CDR3 length equals 16 residues. V was cut by 1 base and J by 2 bases, with 14 bases left in between. The CDR3 bases are TGTGCCAGCAGCTTAAACCCCGTGACACTTCAAGAGACCCAGTACTTC. Its translation is CASSLNPVTLQETQYF.

This clone came up once. The rearrangement links TRBV7-2 to TRBJ2-2; tentatively, D is TRBD2 (6 bases). There are 15 residues in the CDR3. Germline CDR1 and CDR2: SGHTA and FQGNSA. Deletions cut 1 base from V and 5 bases from J, with 11 bases between. The CDR3 protein is CASSLVGGSTGELFF. In DNA form, the CDR3 reads TGTGCCAGCAGCTTAGTGGGGGGTTCTACCGGGGAGCTGTTTTTT.

This clone was seen only once. CDR3 in amino acids: CASSPTGATEAFF. The CDR3 DNA reads as TGCGCCAGCAGCCCTACAGGGGCCACTGAAGCTTTCTTT. The chain links TRBV5-1 to TRBJ1-1; 7 nucleotides agree with TRBD1. After removal of 4 bases from V and 4 bases from J, the junction contained 4 bases not matched to a gene. The germline V gene encodes CDR1 SGHRS and CDR2 YFSETQ. The CDR3 is 13 residues long.

The CDR3 loop is CAWSGDRTLPLHF. DNA for the CDR3: TGTGCCTGGAGTGGGGACAGGACCTTACCCCTCCACTTT. The rearrangement uses TRBV30 and TRBJ1-6; 8 bases match TRBD1. This CDR3 contains 13 residues. The V gene's germline CDR1 is GTSNPN and CDR2 SVGIG (reference sequence). Trimming took 1 base from V and 12 from J; bases not matched to a gene: 5.

V usage is TRBV10-3 and J usage is TRBJ1-1; 9 nucleotides match TRBD1. With V trimmed by 10 bases and J by 5 bases, 8 bases remained unmatched. This CDR3 has 13 amino acids. From germline, CDR1 is ENHRY and CDR2 SYGVKD. This chain's CDR3 is CATRGQGDTEAFF. CDR3 DNA sequence: TGTGCCACCCGGGGACAGGGAGATACTGAAGCTTTCTTT.

DNA for the CDR3: TGTGCCAGCAGCCCCCGGACTAGCGGGATGTCGGAGACCGGGGAGCTGTTTTTT. Translation: CASSPRTSGMSETGELFF. The rearrangement joins TRBV7-2 to TRBJ2-2; 12 nucleotides align to TRBD2. There are 18 residues in the CDR3. Trimming at V came to 5 bases and at J to 5 bases, leaving 12 bases not matched to a gene. From germline, CDR1 is SGHTA and CDR2 FQGNSA.

The DNA of the CDR3 is TGCGCCAGCAGTTCCACCTACGAGCAGTACTTC. Amino acid sequence: CASSSTYEQYF. V is TRBV5-1 and J is TRBJ2-7; D gene unclear. CDR1 and CDR2 from the germline V gene are SGHRS and YFSETQ. Trimming shortened V by 5 bases and J by 2 bases, and 5 bases separated the two germline ends. The CDR3 consists of 11 residues. Combining the CDR3 with reference TRBV5-1 and TRBJ2-7 gives the whole variable domain KAGVTQTPRYLIKTRGQQVTLSCSPISGHRSVSWYQQTPGQGLQFLFEYFSETQRNKGNFPGRFSGRQFSNSRSEMNVSTLELGDSALYLCASSSTYEQYFGPGTRLTVT.

In this sample, this clone turned up once. CDR3 sequence (DNA): TGTGCCAGACCGCCAGGAATTCAGCCCCAGCATTTT. This codes for CARPPGIQPQHF. This chain uses TRBV9 with TRBJ1-5; no definite D call. CDR1 is SGDLS and CDR2 is YYNGEE in the germline V gene. The CDR3 consists of 12 residues. With 8 bases removed from V and 6 bases from J, the gap between germline ends came to 12 bases.